Following are 13 T cell receptor beta chains from one sample sequenced in a study of CD8+CD57+ T cells in acquired aplastic anemia. It was genomic DNA that served as the template for profiling TCR beta VDJ and CDR3. Using its own MiXCR run on the reads, TCRdb lists one record per CDR3 protein. The top ten hold under 1.2% of the sample, which has roughly 150,000 distinct CDR3 sequences, around 40% seen once. Source material: sorted CD4+, CD8+, or CD8+CD57+ T cells (not recorded which) from PBMCs. The source is a human donor in good health.

This clonotype appeared a single time. This chain joins TRBV10-3 and TRBJ1-3, with D uncertain. CDR3 length: 15 amino acids. The germline V gene has CDR1 ENHRY and CDR2 SYGVKD. V lost 4 bases and J 0 bases, leaving 10 bases between the germline ends. The CDR3 loop is CAISVTGSSGNTIYF. The CDR3 DNA follows: TGTGCCATCAGTGTGACGGGAAGCTCTGGAAACACCATATATTTT.

In this sample, this clonotype turned up many times. The chain carries TRBV5-4 and TRBJ2-2; 9 nucleotides align to TRBD1. After removal of 5 bases from V and 7 bases from J, the junction contained 9 bases not matched to a gene. CDR1 and CDR2 from the germline V gene are SGHNT and YYREEE (reference sequence). The CDR3 length is 15 residues. CDR3 nucleotides: TGTGCCAGCAGAACCGGGACAGGGTCGTTCGGGGAGCTGTTTTTT. Protein sequence: CASRTGTGSFGELFF.

This clonotype was seen at least ten times. The chain combines TRBV13 with TRBJ1-1; 8 bases line up with TRBD1. The CDR3 runs to 14 residues. Germline V gives CDR1 PRHDT, CDR2 FYEKMQ (reference sequence). V was clipped by 6 bases and J by 0 bases; unmatched bases: 3. In nucleotides, the CDR3 is TGTGCCAGCAGTCGGACAGGGTTGAACACTGAAGCTTTCTTT. Protein sequence: CASSRTGLNTEAFF.

The chain couples TRBV19 to TRBJ1-6, with D unresolved. The germline V gene encodes CDR1 LNHDA and CDR2 SQIVND (reference sequence). Trimming removed 6 bases at V and 8 bases at J, with 8 bases between. This CDR3 comprises 12 residues. CDR3 sequence: CASSPTDSPLHF. The DNA of the CDR3 is TGTGCCAGTAGCCCCACAGATTCACCCCTCCACTTT.

A few counts support this clonotype. The chain recombines TRBV5-4 with TRBJ2-7; TRBD1 matches 7 bases. The germline V gene has CDR1 SGHNT and CDR2 YYREEE (reference sequence). The junction had 7 bases not matched to a gene; V was cut back by 4 bases and J by 3 bases. This CDR3 spans 14 amino acids. CDR3 sequence reads: CASSLQGEYYEQYF. The CDR3 DNA follows: TGTGCCAGCAGCCTCCAGGGGGAATACTACGAGCAGTACTTC.

The rearrangement uses TRBV10-3 and TRBJ1-6, with unresolved D. The CDR3 runs 14 residues. The ends were cut back, 3 bases at V and 11 bases at J, with 14 bases in the middle. In germline, CDR1 is ENHRY, CDR2 SYGVKD. The CDR3 coding sequence is TGTGCCATCAGTGACGGGTTCACGGGGACACCCCTCCACTTT. Protein sequence: CAISDGFTGTPLHF.

The V and J genes are TRBV10-2 and TRBJ2-7, with D possibly matching TRBD1 (5 bases). V was shortened by 0 bases and J by 0 bases, with 9 bases between the two germline ends. Germline lookup yields CDR1 WSHSY and CDR2 SAAADI. This CDR3 is built from 15 residues. CDR3 in DNA: TGCGCCAGCAGTGAGTCCCTCACAGGCTCCTACGAGCAGTACTTC. Translation gives CASSESLTGSYEQYF.

This clonotype was counted at least ten times. The chain has TRBV7-9 and TRBJ2-2; D is undetermined. Trimming pared 5 bases from V and 1 base from J, leaving 8 bases between. Germline V gene sequence: CDR1 SEHNR, CDR2 FQNEAQ (reference sequence). This CDR3 is 14 amino acids long. The chain's CDR3 is CASSPDWNTGELFF. The CDR3 region has the DNA TGTGCCAGCAGCCCTGACTGGAACACCGGGGAGCTGTTTTTT. The full variable domain, completed using reference TRBV7-9 and TRBJ2-2, is DTGVSQNPRHKITKRGQNVTFRCDPISEHNRLYWYRQTLGQGPEFLTYFQNEAQLEKSRLLSDRFSAERPKGSFSTLEIQRTEQGDSAMYLCASSPDWNTGELFFGEGSRLTVL.

This clonotype was seen many times. The chain employs TRBV11-2 and TRBJ2-1; a possible D gene is TRBD1 (5 bases). Germline CDR1 SGHAT, CDR2 FQNNGV. The CDR3 contains 16 residues. V shed 3 bases and J shed 5 bases, with 17 bases lying between them. The DNA of the CDR3 is TGTGCCAGCAGCTTGTCGGGCCAGGGTGTCCACAATGAGCAGTTCTTC. It specifies CASSLSGQGVHNEQFF. Full variable domain (remainder filled in from reference TRBV11-2 and TRBJ2-1): EAGVAQSPRYKIIEKRQSVAFWCNPISGHATLYWYQQILGQGPKLLIQFQNNGVVDDSQLPKDRFSAERLKGVDSTLKIQPAKLEDSAVYLCASSLSGQGVHNEQFFGPGTRLTVL.

This clonotype was found a few times. V and J are TRBV7-8 and TRBJ2-7; 7 bases line up with TRBD1. The trim removed 6 bases at V and 0 bases at J, leaving 8 bases unmatched. Germline-derived CDR1 and CDR2 are SGHVS and FQNEAQ. CDR3 length equals 15 residues. The CDR3 DNA sequence: TGTGCCAGCAGGATTGACAGGGCGAGCTCCTACGAGCAGTACTTC. Protein product: CASRIDRASSYEQYF. The complete variable domain, with remaining parts taken from reference TRBV7-8 and TRBJ2-7, reads GAGVSQSPRYKVAKRGQDVALRCDPISGHVSLFWYQQALGQGPEFLTYFQNEAQLDKSGLPSDRFFAERPEGSVSTLKIQRTQQEDSAVYLCASRIDRASSYEQYFGPGTRLTVT.

As regards this clonotype: Since a much larger clone is just one base distant, this may be a read error. This chain links TRBV3-1 with TRBJ1-6; TRBD1 is a possible D gene (6 bases). CDR3 length equals 14 residues. Germline loops: CDR1 LGHDT, CDR2 YNNKEL (reference sequence). The CDR3 is CASSHGQNKSPLHF. The CDR3 DNA follows: TGTGCCAGCAGCCATGGACAGAATAAGTCACCCCTCCACTTT.

The CDR3 sequence: CASSLGWQETQYF. CDR3 bases: TGTGCCAGCAGCTTGGGCTGGCAAGAGACCCAGTACTTC. This chain joins TRBV7-4 and TRBJ2-5; D unclear. With 3 bases removed from V and 2 bases from J, the gap between germline ends came to 7 bases. CDR1 is SGHVT, CDR2 SQSDAQ, per germline. This CDR3 has 13 residues.

The chain has TRBV20-1 and TRBJ2-7; 11 bases align to TRBD1. V lost 6 bases to trimming and J lost 5 bases; unmatched junction nucleotides: 6. The CDR3 runs 13 residues. CDR1 is DFQATT, CDR2 SNEGSKA, per germline (reference sequence). DNA of the CDR3: TGCAGTGCAACGGACAGGGGGCTGGACGAGCAGTACTTC. The encoded protein is CSATDRGLDEQYF.